These 5 T cell receptor beta chains were all obtained from the same sample, sequenced in a study of CD8 T cells in ankylosing spondylitis. One entry per CDR3 protein results from TCRdb running MiXCR on the 5' RACE reads. The sample includes about 350,000 distinct CDR3 sequences, 20% to 25% seen only once; the top ten take around 13%. The sample taken for sequencing was blood, either unsorted or a sorted T cell fraction (not recorded which). The receptors were sampled from a male donor with ankylosing spondylitis or in good health (not recorded which).

This clonotype occurred a few times. J is TRBJ2-5 and V is TRBV7-9; D may correspond to TRBD1 or TRBD2 (6 bases each). Germline CDR1 SEHNR, CDR2 FQNEAQ (reference sequence). The CDR3 is 14 residues long. Trimming cost V 5 bases and J 2 bases, with 12 bases left between them. CDR3 loop: CASSHRGGQETQYF. CDR3 sequence (DNA): TGTGCCAGCAGCCATCGAGGGGGGCAAGAGACCCAGTACTTC.

This sequence joins TRBV4-2 and TRBJ2-3; 9 nucleotides line up with TRBD1. V lost 3 bases to trimming and J lost 6 bases; unmatched junction nucleotides: 7. Germline values: CDR1 LGHNA, CDR2 YNFKEQ. This CDR3 contains 15 residues. In DNA, the CDR3 is TGTGCCAGCAGCCAGGGGGACAGGGAAGGGGATACGCAGTATTTT. Protein sequence: CASSQGDREGDTQYF.

This clonotype occurred a few times. V is TRBV28 and J is TRBJ2-5; D ambiguous. The CDR3 is 12 residues long. The ends were cut back, 4 bases at V and 5 bases at J, with 8 bases in the middle. Per germline, CDR1 MDHEN and CDR2 SYDVKM. The CDR3, as DNA: TGTGCCAGCAGTTCCACGAGGGAGACCCAGTACTTC. As protein: CASSSTRETQYF.

This clonotype was seen repeatedly, ten times or more. V gene TRBV25-1 combines with J gene TRBJ2-2; D gene uncertain. Between the trimmed V and J ends, which lost 2 bases and 3 bases, there was a span of 10 bases. Germline V gene lookup returns CDR1 MGHDK and CDR2 SYGVNS. CDR3 size: 15 residues. The CDR3 sequence is CASSERARDTGELFF. The CDR3 nucleotides read TGTGCCAGCAGTGAAAGGGCCCGGGACACCGGGGAGCTGTTTTTT.

The V call is TRBV6-1, the J call TRBJ2-2; no clear D gene. This CDR3 is 15 amino acids long. Trimming took 8 bases from V and 2 from J, leaving 15 bases between them. Looked up from germline, CDR1 is MNHNS and CDR2 is SASEGT. The CDR3 region is CASLNTQGNTGELFF. In DNA, the CDR3 is TGTGCCAGCTTAAACACCCAAGGCAACACCGGGGAGCTGTTTTTT.